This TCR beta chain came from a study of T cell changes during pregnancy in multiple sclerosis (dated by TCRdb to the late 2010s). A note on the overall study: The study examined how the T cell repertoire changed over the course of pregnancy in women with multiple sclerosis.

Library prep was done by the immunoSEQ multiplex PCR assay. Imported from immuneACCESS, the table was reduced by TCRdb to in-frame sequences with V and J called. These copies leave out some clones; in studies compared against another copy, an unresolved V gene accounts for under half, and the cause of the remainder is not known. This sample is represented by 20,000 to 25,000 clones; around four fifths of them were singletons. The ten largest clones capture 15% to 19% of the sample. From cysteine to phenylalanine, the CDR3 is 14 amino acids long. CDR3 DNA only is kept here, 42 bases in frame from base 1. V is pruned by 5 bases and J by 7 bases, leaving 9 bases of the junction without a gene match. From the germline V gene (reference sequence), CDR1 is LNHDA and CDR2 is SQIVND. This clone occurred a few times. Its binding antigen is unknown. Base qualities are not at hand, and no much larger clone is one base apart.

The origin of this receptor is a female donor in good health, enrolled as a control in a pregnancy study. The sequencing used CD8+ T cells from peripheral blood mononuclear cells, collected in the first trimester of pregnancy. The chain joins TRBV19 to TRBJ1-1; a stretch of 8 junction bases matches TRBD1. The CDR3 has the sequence CASSLSGQGGEAFF. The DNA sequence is TGTGCCAGTAGTCTCTCAGGACAGGGAGGTGAAGCTTTCTTT.